This TCR beta chain comes out of a study of T cell repertoires in cytomegalovirus infection. Study as a whole: Shared public TCR beta signatures pointed to both CMV infection and a matching HLA type. Whole-study findings and limits: HLA-C-restricted CMV-specific TCR beta clonotypes were dominant in the ex vivo response. CMV carriers having the relevant HLA were flagged by cumulative public TCR beta family frequency.

TCRdb reprocessed the reads with MiXCR, giving one entry per CDR3 protein. This table holds roughly 230,000 distinct CDR3 sequences, roughly 22% found once. This clonotype has just a few counts. The antigen remains unidentified. Source material: CD8+ T cells from PBMCs. The receptor's source is a human donor in good health (CMV status not recorded). Some clones in this sample may be carry-over from other donors' samples.

The CDR3 loop is CASSLSDGLIYGYTF. DNA for the CDR3: TGTGCCAGCAGTTTATCGGACGGACTCATCTATGGCTACACCTTC. The chain joins TRBV28 to TRBJ1-2; the D is unclear. Trimming removed 1 base from V and 4 bases from J, with 13 bases in between. Germline V gene data show CDR1 as MDHEN and CDR2 as SYDVKM. The CDR3 runs to 15 residues.